These T cell receptor beta chains were read from a single sample in a study of T-cell memory formation after mild COVID-19. TCRdb re-called the 5' RACE reads with MiXCR, one entry per CDR3 protein. The sample shows around 260,000 distinct CDR3 sequences, around 15% of them seen only once. The sequenced material came from PBMCs or a T cell subset sorted from them (not recorded which). The receptors were sampled from a man younger than 35 who had mild COVID-19 (a few samples of this study predate the infection). Cell type and time point are not known. Both conserved end residues are part of each CDR3. The D gene is left open where the match is weak. Only some rows state a clone size, as once, few, many or a class for expanded clones.

J gene | clone size | D gene | V gene | CDR3 DNA | CDR3 protein
TRBJ2-7 | NA | TRBD1 | TRBV6-6 | TGTGCCAGCGTCGGGACAGGGCACGAGCAGTACTTC | CASVGTGHEQYF
TRBJ1-5 | few | NA | TRBV7-8 | TGTGCCAGCAGCTTAGCCAGTGGGATTGGCAATCAGCCCCAGCATTTT | CASSLASGIGNQPQHF
TRBJ1-3 | NA | TRBD1 | TRBV11-2 | TGTGCCAGCAGCCCGGGACAGGGGACTGGAAACACCATATATTTT | CASSPGQGTGNTIYF
TRBJ2-3 | few | TRBD2 | TRBV5-6 | TGTGCCAGCAGCTTGCCTAGCGGGGGAGTTACGCAGTATTTT | CASSLPSGGVTQYF
TRBJ1-1 | few | NA | TRBV2 | TGTGCCAGCAGGGGTCCAGGGGCTGAAGCTTTCTTT | CASRGPGAEAFF
TRBJ2-3 | NA | NA | TRBV6-5 | TGTGCCAGCAGTCGGGTCGGGGAAGATACGCAGTATTTT | CASSRVGEDTQYF
TRBJ2-3 | NA | NA | TRBV19 | TGTGCCAGTAGTATAGATCCCGGACCCACAGATACGCAGTATTTT | CASSIDPGPTDTQYF
TRBJ2-5 | NA | TRBD2 | TRBV12-5 | TGTGCTAGTGCCCAGCATTGGGATGGGGGGGTCGCAGAGACCCAGTACTTC | CASAQHWDGGVAETQYF
TRBJ2-2 | few | TRBD2 | TRBV7-2 | TGTGCCAGCGGCGGGGGATCCGGGGAGCTGTTTTTT | CASGGGSGELFF
TRBJ1-1 | NA | NA | TRBV5-1 | TGCGCCAGCAATCCTCGGGGGACGAGAAGGAACACTGAAGCTTTCTTT | CASNPRGTRRNTEAFF
TRBJ2-1 | many | TRBD2 | TRBV4-3 | TGCGCCAGCAGCCAAGATCTAGCGGGCTCCTACAATGAGCAGTTCTTC | CASSQDLAGSYNEQFF
TRBJ1-5 | NA | NA | TRBV11-2 | TGTGCCAGCAGCTTAGACACGTATCAGCCCCAGCATTTT | CASSLDTYQPQHF
TRBJ2-1 | NA | TRBD2 | TRBV12-3/TRBV12-4 | TGTGCCAGCAGTCAGGCGACTAGCGGGGGGGCTCCTGAGCAGTTCTTC | CASSQATSGGAPEQFF
TRBJ2-1 | NA | TRBD2 | TRBV4-1 | TGCGCCAGCAGCCAACCAAGCGGGGGCTCCTACAATGAGCAGTTCTTC | CASSQPSGGSYNEQFF